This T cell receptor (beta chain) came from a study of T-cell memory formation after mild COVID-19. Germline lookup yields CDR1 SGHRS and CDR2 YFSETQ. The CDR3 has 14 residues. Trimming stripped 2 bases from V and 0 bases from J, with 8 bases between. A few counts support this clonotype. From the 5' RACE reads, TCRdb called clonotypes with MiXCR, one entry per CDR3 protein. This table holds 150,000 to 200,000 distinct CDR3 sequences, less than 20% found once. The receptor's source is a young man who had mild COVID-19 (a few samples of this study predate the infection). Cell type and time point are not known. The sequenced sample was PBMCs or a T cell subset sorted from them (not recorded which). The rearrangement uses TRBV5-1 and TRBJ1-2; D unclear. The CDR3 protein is CASSFHPANYGYTF. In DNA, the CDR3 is TGCGCCAGCAGCTTCCACCCAGCTAACTATGGCTACACCTTC.